This TCR beta chain was obtained from a study of PD-L1 blockade in urothelial cancer. Background on the study: Analyses were performed on blood at 3 weeks after treatment start (the second dose) and at 6 weeks. When blood samples were assessed, the median T cell count was 141,255.

CDR3 length equals 15 residues. The ends lost 3 bases at V and 2 bases at J; junction bases unmatched: 3. Looked up from germline, CDR1 is KGHSH and CDR2 is LQKENI. Libraries were prepared by immunoSEQ multiplex PCR; TCRdb keeps only in-frame clonotypes and omits some of them. The table lists roughly 45,000 clones, roughly 78% of them singletons, with under 15% in the top ten. Study-wide points: Below-median pretreatment blood TCR clonality was associated with improved progression-free and overall survival.

The time point here: peripheral blood 6 weeks after treatment start. On this clone: Antigen unknown.

The sequencing used PBMCs, collected around atezolizumab (anti-PD-L1) treatment. The sequence came from a man between 60 and 75 years old with urothelial cancer. The gene calls are TRBV18 and TRBJ2-3; TRBD1 matches 9 bases. CDR3 sequence: CASSPGTGNTDTQYF. As DNA, the CDR3 is TGTGCCAGCTCACCCGGGACAGGGAACACAGATACGCAGTATTTT. The whole variable domain, filled in from reference TRBV18 and TRBJ2-3, reads NAGVMQNPRHLVRRRGQEARLRCSPMKGHSHVYWYRQLPEEGLKFMVYLQKENIIDESGMPKERFSAEFPKEGPSILRIQQVVRGDSAAYFCASSPGTGNTDTQYFGPGTRLTVL.